The text below deals with one T cell receptor (beta chain). The antigen remains undetermined. This CDR3 comprises 15 residues. V lost 6 bases to trimming and J lost 3 bases, with 15 bases between them. Germline V gives CDR1 SGHAT, CDR2 FQNNGV. TCR beta CDR3 region amplification was performed from RNA transcripts. The TCR CDR3 first-round RT-PCR relied on the HTBI primer set. Via MiXCR, TCRdb re-called the multiplex PCR reads, giving one row per CDR3 protein. The repertoire holds 600,000 to 800,000 distinct CDR3 sequences, with 30% to 40% as singletons. The source of the sample is a study of T cells in Graves' hyperthyroidism and ophthalmopathy. General study findings and limits: Clonotypes that were expanded in thyroid above 0.001 mostly appeared in blood too.

Sequences were obtained from blood. The gene calls are TRBV11-2 and TRBJ2-1, with a possible D match to TRBD1 (6 bases). This receptor was taken from a woman in her 40s with Graves' hyperthyroidism. CDR3 nucleotides: TGTGCCAGCAGTATTAGGGGGACAATCTACAATGAGCAGTTCTTC. It translates to CASSIRGTIYNEQFF.